These 24 T cell receptor beta chains came from one sample sequenced in a study of blood T cell repertoires in COVID-19. This table comes from immunoSEQ multiplex PCR, and its TCRdb copy is limited to in-frame clones, with some not included. The table lists around 280,000 clones, 89% of them singletons, with 1.5% to 2% in the top ten. The sequencing sample was made of PBMCs or T cells enriched from blood (not recorded which). Every receptor here comes from a woman aged 40-49 years who had recovered from COVID-19.

The chain joins TRBV18 to TRBJ1-5; D is undetermined. Per germline, CDR1 KGHSH and CDR2 LQKENI. Trimming removed 6 bases from V and 4 bases from J, with 7 bases in between. The CDR3 is made up of 12 amino acids. CDR3: CASSSTNQPQHF. DNA for the CDR3: TGTGCCAGCTCGAGTACGAATCAGCCCCAGCATTTT.

The chain carries TRBV29-1 and TRBJ2-5; the D gene is possibly TRBD1 (6 bases). This CDR3 is 12 amino acids long. Germline V gene sequence: CDR1 SQVTM, CDR2 ANQGSEA. V was pared by 4 bases and J by 3 bases, with 9 bases between. CDR3 residues: CSVVPGEETQYF. In DNA form, the CDR3 reads TGCAGCGTTGTCCCAGGGGAAGAGACCCAGTACTTC.

The chain links TRBV5-1 to TRBJ2-1; 7 bases map to TRBD1. Trimming removed 0 bases from V and 0 bases from J; junction bases left unmatched: 3. This CDR3 spans 16 amino acids. CDR1 and CDR2 (germline): SGHRS, YFSETQ. The CDR3 bases are TGCGCCAGCAGCTTGGCTACAGGGGACTCCTACAATGAGCAGTTCTTC. It yields the protein CASSLATGDSYNEQFF.

J is TRBJ2-2 and V is TRBV5-1; possibly TRBD1 for D (6 bases). V was pared by 2 bases and J by 0 bases, with 17 bases between. In germline, CDR1 is SGHRS, CDR2 YFSETQ. CDR3 length: 18 amino acids. The CDR3 region has the DNA TGCGCCAGCAGCTTAAGGGGACAATTAACCACGAACACCGGGGAGCTGTTTTTT. It yields the protein CASSLRGQLTTNTGELFF.

This sequence joins TRBV12-2 and TRBJ1-1; TRBD1, as called in the table, went unchecked against the DNA. TRBV12-2 is noted as a pseudogene. CDR3 length: 23 residues. The CDR3 bases are TGTGCAAGTCGCTTAGTTTTATTTGTGCTCATTGGGGACAGGGGGCTTGGAGCAACTGAAGCTTTCTTT. The encoded protein is CASRLVLFVLIGDRGLGATEAFF.

The chain employs TRBV2 and TRBJ2-7; the D is unclear. Germline values: CDR1 SNHLY, CDR2 FYNNEI. The CDR3 runs to 14 residues. V was pared by 6 bases and J by 3 bases, with 15 bases between. In DNA form, the CDR3 reads TGTGCCAGCAGCGTGAGGCTAGAGCTCTACGAGCAGTACTTC. It translates to CASSVRLELYEQYF.

This sequence joins TRBV6-6 and TRBJ1-1; D is undetermined. CDR1 and CDR2 (germline): MNHNY, SVGAGI (reference sequence). V lost 7 bases and J 1 base, leaving 10 bases between the germline ends. The CDR3 is 13 amino acids. The CDR3 loop is CASTFRGNTEAFF. The DNA of the CDR3 is TGTGCCAGCACTTTCCGCGGGAACACTGAAGCTTTCTTT.

J is TRBJ2-5 and V is TRBV29-1; D is possibly TRBD2 (5 bases). The CDR3 runs to 13 residues. V lost 6 bases and J lost 4, with 15 bases in between. Germline V gene data show CDR1 as SQVTM and CDR2 as ANQGSEA. CDR3 coding DNA: TGCAGCGTGGTAGGACCCGGAGGAGAGACCCAGTACTTC. Translation: CSVVGPGGETQYF.

The chain recombines TRBV6-2 or TRBV6-3 with TRBJ1-1, with D maybe TRBD1 (6 bases). Trimming took 6 bases from V and 5 from J, leaving 13 bases between them. The CDR3 totals 13 residues. CDR1 and CDR2 from the germline V gene are MNHEY and SVGEGT. The CDR3 coding sequence is TGTGCCAGCAGCCGACAGGCTCTAACTGAAGCTTTCTTT. Protein product: CASSRQALTEAFF.

The chain couples TRBV5-5 to TRBJ2-4, with D perhaps matching TRBD1 (5 bases). Trimming removed 0 bases at V and 12 bases at J, with 13 bases between. The CDR3 totals 13 residues. The germline gives CDR1 SGHKS, CDR2 YYEKEE (reference sequence). In DNA, the CDR3 is TGTGCCAGCAGCTTGGCAGGGAATACAGCTCAGTACTTC. Residues: CASSLAGNTAQYF.

The genes are TRBV12-3 or TRBV12-4 and TRBJ1-1; TRBD1 might be the D (6 bases). V lost 7 bases, J lost 7 bases, and 13 bases lay in between. This CDR3 is 12 amino acids long. The CDR3 region is CASNNQGSEAFF. The DNA for the CDR3 is TGTGCCAGCAACAACCAGGGGAGTGAAGCTTTCTTT.

V and J are TRBV27 and TRBJ1-6; D is unclear. Trimming took off 4 bases at V and 0 bases at J, with 10 bases between the two ends. The CDR3 covers 16 residues. The V gene's germline CDR1 is MNHEY and CDR2 SMNVEV (reference sequence). CDR3 in amino acids: CASSSSRSSYNSPLHF. The CDR3 DNA reads as TGTGCCAGCAGTTCGTCGCGGAGCTCCTATAATTCACCCCTCCACTTT.

The V and J genes are TRBV4-1 and TRBJ2-2; 7 bases map to TRBD1. The V and J ends lost 2 bases and 8 bases, in that order; junction bases with no gene match: 14. The CDR3 is 17 residues long. Looked up from germline, CDR1 is MGHRA and CDR2 is YSYEKL. CDR3 in DNA: TGCGCCAGCAGCCAAAGGGGGCTATCACTAGGGGCTGGGGAGCTGTTTTTT. It encodes CASSQRGLSLGAGELFF.

The CDR3 bases are TGTGCCAGCAGCCCTCGTAATGGGGGGGGTGGCTACACCTTC. This codes for CASSPRNGGGGYTF. The J gene is TRBJ1-2, the V gene TRBV7-2; D may be TRBD1 (5 bases). CDR1 is SGHTA, CDR2 FQGNSA, per germline. This CDR3 is built from 14 residues. V was trimmed by 5 bases and J by 7 bases, leaving 17 bases between them.

This clone was detected only once. The chain joins TRBV4-1 to TRBJ1-1, with 11 nucleotides matching TRBD1. This CDR3 has 18 amino acids. In germline, CDR1 is MGHRA, CDR2 YSYEKL. V dropped 4 bases and J dropped 7; count of bases not matched to a gene: 17. The CDR3 reads CASSPNPGQGALFSEAFF. CDR3 in DNA: TGCGCCAGCAGCCCAAATCCCGGACAGGGGGCTTTATTCAGTGAAGCTTTCTTT.

This chain connects TRBV6-1 to TRBJ2-7; tentative D call: TRBD1 (6 bases). Germline V gives CDR1 MNHNS, CDR2 SASEGT. The CDR3 totals 15 residues. The V gene lost 2 bases and the J gene lost 6 bases, with 17 bases spanning the gap. The CDR3 loop is CASSEMAGAPSEQYF. The CDR3 DNA sequence: TGTGCCAGCAGTGAAATGGCAGGGGCCCCCTCCGAGCAGTACTTC.

V usage is TRBV10-1 and J usage is TRBJ2-6, with D unresolved. Trimming shortened V by 3 bases and J by 0 bases, and 3 bases separated the two germline ends. Germline CDR1 and CDR2: WNHNN and SYGVQD (reference sequence). This CDR3 spans 14 amino acids. The CDR3 region is CASSDNSGANVLTF. The CDR3 DNA reads TGCGCCAGCAGTGACAACTCTGGGGCCAACGTCCTGACTTTC.

The genes are TRBV3-1 (or the pseudogene TRBV3-2) and TRBJ1-6; TRBD1 is a possible D gene (6 bases). The CDR3 covers 15 residues. V was cut by 4 bases and J by 8 bases, with 15 bases left in between. CDR1 is LGHDT, CDR2 YNNKEL, per germline (reference sequence). Here the CDR3 reads CASSPREGGHSPLHF. CDR3 sequence (DNA): TGTGCCAGCAGCCCCCGGGAGGGGGGGCATTCACCCCTCCACTTT.

This chain uses TRBV9 with TRBJ2-5, with TRBD2 identical over 7 bases. Germline V gives CDR1 SGDLS, CDR2 YYNGEE. Germline trimming cut 8 bases from V and 5 bases from J; bases unmatched to any gene: 12. The CDR3 has 14 amino acids. CDR3 protein: CASRGAGSAETQYF. As DNA, the CDR3 is TGTGCCAGTCGAGGAGCGGGATCCGCCGAGACCCAGTACTTC.

The V and J genes are TRBV7-2 and TRBJ1-1, with 7 bases identical to TRBD1. This CDR3 is built from 14 residues. J was trimmed by 5 bases and V by 1 base; bases with no gene match: 4. Per germline, CDR1 SGHTA and CDR2 FQGNSA. The CDR3 spells CASSLGQGVTEAFF. CDR3 bases: TGTGCCAGCAGCTTAGGTCAGGGGGTGACTGAAGCTTTCTTT.

This clone was seen only a few times. The gene calls are TRBV4-2 and TRBJ1-5, with 7 positions matching TRBD1. The CDR3 loop spans 17 amino acids. Trimming cost V 3 bases and J 0 bases; bases outside gene matches: 8. The germline CDR1 and CDR2 sequences are LGHNA and YNFKEQ. The CDR3 nucleotides read TGTGCCAGCAGCCACGGTGGGACAGTGTATAGCAATCAGCCCCAGCATTTT. This translates into CASSHGGTVYSNQPQHF.

This chain uses TRBV18 with TRBJ1-5, with 9 positions matching TRBD1. Germline CDR1 reads KGHSH; CDR2 reads LQKENI. The CDR3 has 15 residues. Unmatched junction bases numbered 5, after V lost 6 bases and J lost 2 bases. The CDR3 sequence: CASSLRDRGNQPQHF. In DNA form, the CDR3 reads TGTGCCAGCTCCCTCCGGGACAGGGGCAATCAGCCCCAGCATTTT. The full variable domain, completed using reference TRBV18 and TRBJ1-5, is NAGVMQNPRHLVRRRGQEARLRCSPMKGHSHVYWYRQLPEEGLKFMVYLQKENIIDESGMPKERFSAEFPKEGPSILRIQQVVRGDSAAYFCASSLRDRGNQPQHFGDGTRLSIL.

The chain has TRBV4-1 and TRBJ1-5, with TRBD1 as a possible D gene (5 bases). The CDR3 sequence is 16 residues long. Looked up from germline, CDR1 is MGHRA and CDR2 is YSYEKL. The V end lost 0 bases, the J end lost 4 bases, and 13 bases lay between the germline ends. The CDR3 reads CASSQDQDSQNQPQHF. The CDR3 nucleotides are TGCGCCAGCAGCCAAGATCAAGACAGCCAAAATCAGCCCCAGCATTTT.

This rearrangement joins TRBV30 to TRBJ2-2; 7 nucleotides line up with TRBD2. Losses at the gene ends were 5 bases for V and 5 bases for J; bases not matched to a gene: 8. The CDR3 length is 14 residues. Germline V lookup: CDR1 GTSNPN, CDR2 SVGIG (reference sequence). CDR3 in amino acids: CAWYSGRGTGELFF. The CDR3 DNA reads as TGTGCCTGGTACAGCGGGCGGGGGACCGGGGAGCTGTTTTTT.